A single count supports the clone carrying this T cell receptor beta chain. Its target is not known. This table comes from immunoSEQ multiplex PCR, and its TCRdb copy is limited to in-frame clones, with some not included. Of about 97,000 clones in the sample, 80% to 95% were seen once. The data originate from a study of graft-versus-host responses after intestinal transplantation. Study-wide results and caveats: Allografts carried high graft-versus-host to host-versus-graft clonal ratios in patients having graft-donor T cell macrochimerism. Recipient marrow held GvH clones, some first seen in ileum or blood. There was an association between peak levels of circulating GvH clones and early post-transplant HvG declines.

The source was PBMCs, collected just under 460 days after intestinal transplant. This clonotype was obtained from a human patient who received an intestinal transplant, so some T cells may come from the graft donor.

CDR3 coding DNA: TGTGCCAGTAGTCCGCAACAGGCGTATAATTCACCCCTCCACTTT. This translates into CASSPQQAYNSPLHF. V gene TRBV19 combines with J gene TRBJ1-6; TRBD1 might be the D (5 bases). CDR3 length: 15 amino acids. V was shortened by 5 bases and J by 4 bases, with 12 bases between the two germline ends. CDR1 LNHDA and CDR2 SQIVND come from the germline V gene (reference sequence).